Listed below are T cell receptor beta chains from one sample, sequenced in a study of blood T cell repertoires in COVID-19. Profiled with immunoSEQ multiplex PCR; TCRdb holds only in-frame clones, not every one. The sample consists of over 25,000 clones, over 75% of them appearing once. The material sequenced was peripheral blood. These TCRs come from a man in his sixties with active COVID-19. Each CDR3 is given with its conserved first and last residue. D genes are given only for firm matches. Expanded clones are given a class, and other clones once, few, many or no size at all.

size | J | D | V | CDR3 | DNA
- | TRBJ2-5 | - | TRBV24-1 | CATSDSRLTGETQYF | TGTGCCACCAGTGATTCCCGACTGACGGGGGAGACCCAGTACTTC
once | TRBJ2-1 | - | TRBV15 | CATSRILGGYNEQFF | TGTGCCACCAGCAGGATACTAGGAGGCTACAATGAGCAGTTCTTC
- | TRBJ2-4 | TRBD2 | TRBV28 | CASSPIVGGAKNIQYF | TGTGCCAGCAGTCCTATCGTCGGGGGGGCCAAAAACATTCAGTACTTC
- | TRBJ2-3 | - | TRBV25-1 | CASSRFSGSTDTQYF | TGTGCCAGCAGTAGGTTCAGCGGAAGCACAGATACGCAGTATTTT
- | TRBJ2-3 | - | TRBV18 | CASSHGTSTDTQYF | TGTGCCAGCTCACACGGGACTAGCACAGATACGCAGTATTTT
- | TRBJ2-5 | - | TRBV5-1 | CASSLWNQGETQYF | TGCGCCAGCAGCTTGTGGAATCAGGGAGAGACCCAGTACTTC
- | TRBJ2-5 | TRBD2 | TRBV2 | CASKQREGPETQYF | TGTGCCAGCAAGCAGCGGGAGGGCCCGGAGACCCAGTACTTC
- | TRBJ1-4 | TRBD1 | TRBV18 | CASSPGQGKNEKLFF | TGTGCCAGCTCACCGGGACAGGGGAAAAATGAAAAACTGTTTTTT
- | TRBJ2-6 | - | TRBV15 | CATSRGEISGANVLTF | TGTGCCACCAGCAGAGGGGAGATCTCTGGGGCCAACGTCCTGACTTTC
- | TRBJ2-1 | - | TRBV10-3 | CAISELDHYNEQFF | TGTGCCATCAGTGAACTAGACCACTACAATGAGCAGTTCTTC
once | TRBJ1-4 | TRBD1 | TRBV28 | CASSQNRGRKANEKLFF | TGTGCCAGCAGTCAAAACAGGGGGAGGAAAGCTAATGAAAAACTGTTTTTT
- | TRBJ2-2 | TRBD1 | TRBV6-5 | CATRRQGLTGELFF | TGTGCCACCCGTAGACAGGGGCTAACCGGGGAGCTGTTTTTT
- | TRBJ2-1 | TRBD2 | TRBV19 | CASRRGTSWDEQFF | TGTGCCAGTAGAAGAGGGACTAGCTGGGATGAGCAGTTCTTC
- | TRBJ2-2 | - | TRBV6-5 | CASRQGGQAGELFF | TGTGCCAGCAGACAGGGTGGGCAGGCCGGGGAGCTGTTTTTT
- | TRBJ1-2 | TRBD1 | TRBV7-8 | CASSPRTGTYGYTF | TGTGCCAGCAGTCCCCGGACAGGGACCTATGGCTACACCTTC
- | TRBJ2-2 | - | TRBV24-1 | CATSDLGRGAGELFF | TGTGCCACCAGTGATTTAGGCAGGGGGGCCGGGGAGCTGTTTTTT
- | TRBJ1-1 | - | TRBV29-1 | CSVTGHLNTEAFF | TGCAGCGTGACCGGACATCTAAACACTGAAGCTTTCTTT
- | TRBJ1-1 | TRBD1 | TRBV6-5 | CASESTGGSDTEAFF | TGTGCCAGTGAGTCGACAGGGGGCTCTGACACTGAAGCTTTCTTT
- | TRBJ2-2 | - | TRBV28 | CASSRPSVQNTGELFF | TGTGCCAGCAGCCGACCTAGCGTACAGAACACCGGGGAGCTGTTTTTT
- | TRBJ2-7 | - | TRBV24-1 | CATSDPSSYEQYF | TGTGCCACCAGTGACCCGAGCTCCTACGAGCAGTACTTC
- | TRBJ2-1 | - | TRBV5-1 | CASSLQEINEQFF | TGCGCCAGCAGCTTACAGGAGATCAATGAGCAGTTCTTC
- | TRBJ1-5 | TRBD1 | TRBV6-5 | CASSYDRDNQPQHF | TGTGCCAGCAGTTACGACAGGGACAATCAGCCCCAGCATTTT
- | TRBJ2-7 | - | TRBV15 | CATSRAQDEQYF | TGTGCCACCAGCAGAGCTCAGGACGAGCAGTACTTC
- | TRBJ2-1 | TRBD2 | TRBV27 | CASMFHWALAGGNEQFF | TGTGCCAGCATGTTTCACTGGGCACTAGCGGGAGGGAATGAGCAGTTCTTC
- | TRBJ2-7 | - | TRBV27 | CASLKTRGSFYEQYF | TGTGCCAGCTTAAAAACCCGGGGTAGCTTCTACGAGCAGTACTTC
- | TRBJ2-3 | - | TRBV19 | CASSSPAGTRGTDTQYF | TGTGCCAGTAGTAGTCCCGCCGGGACTCGTGGCACAGATACGCAGTATTTT
- | TRBJ2-1 | TRBD2 | TRBV19 | CASSGLAGNEQFF | TGTGCCAGTTCGGGACTAGCGGGAAATGAGCAGTTCTTC
once | TRBJ2-1 | - | TRBV11-2 | CASRSRDFTDNEQFF | TGTGCCAGCAGGTCCCGGGATTTCACAGACAATGAGCAGTTCTTC
once | TRBJ2-5 | - | TRBV11-3 | CASSLHRDQETQYF | TGTGCCAGCAGCTTACACAGGGACCAAGAGACCCAGTACTTC
- | TRBJ2-7 | - | TRBV7-9 | CASSLGARGNEQYF | TGTGCCAGCAGCTTAGGGGCCAGGGGAAACGAGCAGTACTTC
once | TRBJ2-1 | TRBD2 | TRBV5-6 | CASSSSTSGTEQFF | TGTGCCAGCAGCTCCTCGACTAGCGGGACTGAGCAGTTCTTC
- | TRBJ2-1 | TRBD2 | TRBV28 | CASTAGGSYNEQFF | TGTGCCAGCACAGCGGGAGGCTCCTACAATGAGCAGTTCTTC
- | TRBJ2-2 | - | TRBV7-3 | CASSFVRGNTGELFF | TGTGCCAGCAGCTTCGTTAGGGGAAACACCGGGGAGCTGTTTTTT
- | TRBJ1-1 | - | TRBV28 | CASRLWGGKGMNTEAFF | TGTGCCAGCAGATTATGGGGGGGAAAGGGGATGAACACTGAAGCTTTCTTT
- | TRBJ2-5 | TRBD2 | TRBV7-3 | CASSSGLAGKETQYF | TGTGCCAGCAGCTCGGGACTAGCGGGAAAAGAGACCCAGTACTTC
medium-sized | TRBJ1-5 | - | TRBV11-2 | CASSLSDSNQPQHF | TGTGCCAGCAGCTTAAGCGACAGCAATCAGCCCCAGCATTTT
- | TRBJ2-3 | TRBD2 | TRBV7-8 | CASSSRASGITDTQYF | TGTGCCAGCAGCTCTAGGGCTAGCGGGATCACAGATACGCAGTATTTT
- | TRBJ2-7 | TRBD2 | TRBV3-1/TRBV3-2 | CASGGLAVPYEQYF | TGTGCCAGCGGAGGACTAGCGGTACCCTACGAGCAGTACTTC
- | TRBJ2-5 | - | TRBV3-1/TRBV3-2 | CATGLRRDSWTQYF | TGTGCCACCGGATTGAGGCGGGACTCCTGGACCCAGTACTTC
few | TRBJ2-1 | - | TRBV29-1 | CSVGRDWNNEQFF | TGCAGCGTTGGGCGGGACTGGAACAATGAGCAGTTCTTC
- | TRBJ2-1 | - | TRBV28 | CASGQVGAGEQFF | TGTGCCAGCGGGCAGGTAGGCGCAGGTGAGCAGTTCTTC
- | TRBJ2-7 | TRBD1 | TRBV6-6 | CASSSRGQGVEQYF | TGTGCCAGCAGTTCGAGGGGACAGGGGGTGGAGCAGTACTTC
- | TRBJ2-7 | - | TRBV6-6 | CASSAQGARGRFEQYF | TGTGCCAGCAGCGCACAGGGGGCGCGCGGGAGGTTCGAGCAGTACTTC